These T cell receptor beta chains were read from a single sample in a study of T cell responses to AZD1222 COVID-19 vaccine. The data were produced by immunoSEQ multiplex PCR, yet TCRdb's version contains in-frame clones alone and is incomplete. The table lists under 150,000 clones, 80% to 95% of them singletons. Sample: peripheral blood, taken 28 days after the second AZD1222 dose. The origin of the receptors is an adult who received the AZD1222 COVID-19 vaccine. Both conserved end residues are part of each CDR3. The D gene is left open where the match is weak. Part of the rows lack a size; the others show once, few, many or a class for expanded clones.

TRBV6-2/TRBV6-3	.	TRBD1	TRBJ1-3	CASSRTGTDTIYF	TGTGCCAGCAGTCGGACAGGGACGGACACCATATATTTT
TRBV3-1/TRBV3-2	.	.	TRBJ1-3	CASSQDLTSGNTIYF	TGTGCCAGCAGCCAAGATCTTACCTCTGGAAACACCATATATTTT
TRBV4-1	.	.	TRBJ1-2	CASTLSPQAVSLYGYTF	TGCGCCAGCACCTTATCCCCCCAGGCCGTTAGTCTTTATGGCTACACCTTC
TRBV3-1/TRBV3-2	once	TRBD1	TRBJ1-3	CASSQWGQAENTIYF	TGTGCCAGCAGCCAGTGGGGACAGGCCGAAAACACCATATATTTT
TRBV29-1	.	TRBD2	TRBJ2-2	CSVGLAGGPPGELFF	TGCAGCGTGGGACTAGCGGGAGGGCCGCCCGGGGAGCTGTTTTTT
TRBV25-1	.	TRBD1	TRBJ1-5	CASSAGTGEHQPQHF	TGTGCCAGCAGTGCGGGGACAGGGGAGCATCAGCCCCAGCATTTT
TRBV5-1	.	TRBD1	TRBJ2-3	CASSLGAGGMDTQYF	TGCGCCAGCAGCTTGGGGGCAGGGGGCATGGATACGCAGTATTTT
TRBV28	.	.	TRBJ2-7	CASSLGGPLDRYF	TGTGCCAGCAGTTTAGGGGGACCCCTCGACCGGTACTTC
TRBV19	.	.	TRBJ1-1	CASSIVPGSEAFF	TGTGCCAGTAGTATAGTCCCCGGGAGCGAAGCTTTCTTT
TRBV7-9	.	.	TRBJ1-1	CASSRQHGNTEAFF	TGTGCCAGCAGCCGACAGCATGGGAACACTGAAGCTTTCTTT
TRBV7-9	.	.	TRBJ1-2	CASSASPISTF	TGTGCCAGCAGTGCCAGTCCAATCAGCACCTTC
TRBV19	.	.	TRBJ2-3	CASSSRGFSTTDTQYF	TGTGCCAGTAGTTCTCGGGGTTTTTCAACCACAGATACGCAGTATTTT
TRBV18	once	.	TRBJ2-7	CASSPTNSYEQYF	TGTGCCAGCTCACCGACTAACTCCTACGAGCAGTACTTC
TRBV19	.	.	TRBJ2-1	CASRRGWEVGNEQFF	TGTGCCAGTAGAAGGGGGTGGGAGGTTGGGAATGAGCAGTTCTTC